The 13 T cell receptor beta chains presented below share a single source sample, sequenced in a study of T cell responses to AZD1222 COVID-19 vaccine. Clones were read by immunoSEQ multiplex PCR, and TCRdb kept only the in-frame ones, dropping some. The table includes 95,000 to 100,000 clones, roughly 86% detected once. The sample in question was peripheral blood, obtained on day 0 of AZD1222 vaccination. These receptor sequences come from an adult in good health.

This chain connects TRBV19 to TRBJ1-5, with 12 positions matching TRBD1. This CDR3 is built from 18 residues. Losses at the gene ends were 3 bases for V and 1 base for J; bases not matched to a gene: 7. The V gene's germline CDR1 is LNHDA and CDR2 SQIVND (reference sequence). CDR3 nucleotides: TGTGCCAGTAGTATGCCCTTGGGACAGGGGGCGAGCAATCAGCCCCAGCATTTT. As protein: CASSMPLGQGASNQPQHF. Together with reference TRBV19 and TRBJ1-5, the CDR3 gives the full variable domain: DGGITQSPKYLFRKEGQNVTLSCEQNLNHDAMYWYRQDPGQGLRLIYYSQIVNDFQKGDIAEGYSVSREKKESFPLTVTSAQKNPTAFYLCASSMPLGQGASNQPQHFGDGTRLSIL.

CDR3 DNA: TGTGCCTGGAACGAGGGATCAAGCAATCAGCCCCAGCATTTT. Translation gives CAWNEGSSNQPQHF. V is TRBV30 and J is TRBJ1-5, with D unresolved. Looked up from germline, CDR1 is GTSNPN and CDR2 is SVGIG (reference sequence). The CDR3 covers 14 residues. The germline V and J ends were trimmed by 4 bases and 1 base, with 11 bases remaining between them.

The count of this clone is one. Here the CDR3 reads CASSMLWQGPGELFF. The DNA of the CDR3 is TGTGCCAGTAGTATGTTATGGCAGGGGCCCGGGGAGCTGTTTTTT. The chain couples TRBV19 to TRBJ2-2, with D tentatively TRBD1 (6 bases). The germline CDR1 and CDR2 sequences are LNHDA and SQIVND (reference sequence). The CDR3 covers 15 residues. The V gene lost 3 bases and the J gene lost 6 bases, with 14 bases spanning the gap. The whole variable domain, filled in from reference TRBV19 and TRBJ2-2, reads DGGITQSPKYLFRKEGQNVTLSCEQNLNHDAMYWYRQDPGQGLRLIYYSQIVNDFQKGDIAEGYSVSREKKESFPLTVTSAQKNPTAFYLCASSMLWQGPGELFFGEGSRLTVL.

J is TRBJ1-5 and V is TRBV6-2 or TRBV6-3; 7 bases fit TRBD1. Germline V lookup: CDR1 MNHEY, CDR2 SVGEGT. The CDR3 loop spans 14 amino acids. The V and J ends lost 5 bases and 4 bases, in that order; junction bases with no gene match: 5. The CDR3 region is CASSRTGPNQPQHF. The CDR3 DNA is TGTGCCAGCAGTCGGACAGGCCCTAATCAGCCCCAGCATTTT.

The genes are TRBV9 and TRBJ2-1, with a tentative D call TRBD2 (5 bases). This CDR3 contains 16 residues. Looked up from germline, CDR1 is SGDLS and CDR2 is YYNGEE. V was cut by 0 bases and J by 8 bases, with 18 bases left in between. CDR3 region: CASSVGGSVPRDEQFF. The CDR3 DNA sequence: TGTGCCAGCAGCGTAGGAGGCTCTGTCCCGAGGGATGAGCAGTTCTTC.

The gene calls are TRBV7-9 and TRBJ1-1, with D perhaps matching TRBD1 (5 bases). The ends were cut back, 5 bases at V and 1 base at J, with 8 bases in the middle. Germline lookup yields CDR1 SEHNR and CDR2 FQNEAQ (reference sequence). This CDR3 is 13 amino acids long. CDR3 nucleotides: TGTGCCAGCAGCCGTACAGGGAACACTGAAGCTTTCTTT. Protein: CASSRTGNTEAFF.

This chain uses TRBV7-2 with TRBJ1-5; TRBD1 aligns across 10 bases. Germline V gene lookup returns CDR1 SGHTA and CDR2 FQGNSA. Trimming at V came to 3 bases and at J to 6 bases, leaving 5 bases not matched to a gene. CDR3 length equals 15 residues. In nucleotides, the CDR3 is TGTGCCAGCAGCTTGACAGGGGGCGCAGGTCAGCCCCAGCATTTT. Translation: CASSLTGGAGQPQHF.

This chain connects TRBV5-1 to TRBJ2-3, with 14 positions matching TRBD2. V trimming: 3 bases; J trimming: 1 base; junction bases outside the gene matches: 13. The CDR3 contains 20 residues. Germline V gene data show CDR1 as SGHRS and CDR2 as YFSETQ. The CDR3 region is CASSSGTSGSMVGGTDTQYF. Written as DNA, the CDR3 is TGCGCCAGCAGCTCCGGGACTAGCGGGAGCATGGTGGGGGGCACAGATACGCAGTATTTT.

The chain couples TRBV2 to TRBJ1-1, with a tentative D call TRBD1 (6 bases). The length of the CDR3 is 13 residues. CDR1 is SNHLY, CDR2 FYNNEI, per germline. Trimming took off 10 bases at V and 8 bases at J, with 20 bases between the two ends. The CDR3 sequence is CATRGTTRQEAFF. The CDR3 region has the DNA TGTGCCACCAGGGGTACGACCAGACAGGAAGCTTTCTTT.

The chain couples TRBV7-2 to TRBJ2-1; 15 bases fit TRBD2. Trimming took 1 base from V and 9 from J; bases not matched to a gene: 4. CDR3 length equals 16 residues. The germline V gene has CDR1 SGHTA and CDR2 FQGNSA. The CDR3 loop is CASSLGGGLAGGEQFF. DNA for the CDR3: TGTGCCAGCAGCTTAGGGGGGGGACTAGCGGGAGGTGAGCAGTTCTTC.

The J gene is TRBJ1-5, the V gene TRBV9, with 7 nucleotides matching TRBD1. CDR1 and CDR2 from the germline V gene are SGDLS and YYNGEE. V shed 0 bases, J shed 9 bases, and the junction held 6 bases outside the gene matches. CDR3 length: 14 residues. The CDR3 DNA reads TGTGCCAGCAGCGTAGACGCAGGGGGACGGCCCCAGCATTTT. It yields the protein CASSVDAGGRPQHF.

The chain employs TRBV5-1 and TRBJ2-7; 12 nucleotides line up with TRBD2. Looked up from germline, CDR1 is SGHRS and CDR2 is YFSETQ. The CDR3 is 17 amino acids. The V gene end was trimmed by 3 bases and the J gene end by 0 bases; junction bases not matched to a gene: 7. The CDR3 coding sequence is TGCGCCAGCAGCTCGACTAGCGGGAGTGTCAGCTCCTACGAGCAGTACTTC. Protein: CASSSTSGSVSSYEQYF.

This chain links TRBV5-1 with TRBJ1-1; D is perhaps TRBD1 (5 bases). The CDR3 runs to 14 residues. Per germline, CDR1 SGHRS and CDR2 YFSETQ. Trimming stripped 1 base from V and 5 bases from J, with 12 bases between. The CDR3 spells CASSLRRGDTEAFF. The DNA of the CDR3 is TGCGCCAGCAGCTTGCGCCGGGGGGATACTGAAGCTTTCTTT.